The 23 T cell receptor beta chains reported below all come from one sample, sequenced in a study of blood T cell repertoires in COVID-19. Method: immunoSEQ multiplex PCR; TCRdb's copy keeps in-frame clones and lacks some. The profile shows approximately 260,000 clones, 85% to 90% of them singletons. The specimen was peripheral blood. These receptors all stem from a young man with active or convalescent COVID-19.

This chain connects TRBV3-1 (or the pseudogene TRBV3-2) to TRBJ1-2, with D hard to call. The CDR3 spans 16 residues. With 3 bases removed from V and 5 bases from J, the gap between germline ends came to 19 bases. Germline CDR1 is LGHDT and CDR2 is YNNKEL (reference sequence). The DNA of the CDR3 is TGTGCCAGCAGCCACTCCTCCGGACTTAATCGGTATGGCTACACCTTC. Amino acids: CASSHSSGLNRYGYTF.

This clone was picked up a small number of times. The chain links TRBV11-2 to TRBJ2-3, with 8 bases matching TRBD2. The trim removed 4 bases at V and 7 bases at J, leaving 13 bases unmatched. The CDR3 consists of 16 residues. CDR1 is SGHAT, CDR2 FQNNGV, per germline. The CDR3 is CASSSRIAGIFNTQYF. CDR3 coding DNA: TGTGCCAGCAGCTCCAGAATAGCGGGAATCTTTAATACGCAGTATTTT.

The chain links TRBV30 to TRBJ2-7; 8 bases align to TRBD2. Germline loops: CDR1 GTSNPN, CDR2 SVGIG (reference sequence). Unmatched junction bases numbered 1, after V lost 6 bases and J lost 0 bases. This CDR3 region has 12 residues. CDR3 in DNA: TGTGCCTGCCGGGGGGGCTCCTACGAGCAGTACTTC. Encoded protein: CACRGGSYEQYF.

J is TRBJ2-2 and V is TRBV4-1; D remains ambiguous. There are 18 residues in the CDR3. Germline V gene data show CDR1 as MGHRA and CDR2 as YSYEKL. V was clipped by 2 bases and J by 0 bases, with 16 bases between them. The CDR3 loop reads CASSQTPRVKSNTGELFF. The CDR3 nucleotides are TGCGCCAGCAGCCAAACCCCCCGGGTAAAGTCGAACACCGGGGAGCTGTTTTTT.

V gene TRBV7-8 combines with J gene TRBJ2-3; possible D gene TRBD1, 5 bases. V was cut by 5 bases and J by 6 bases, with 15 bases left in between. Germline V gene data show CDR1 as SGHVS and CDR2 as FQNEAQ. The CDR3 totals 14 residues. In DNA, the CDR3 is TGTGCCAGCAGCCAACAGGCGTCAATGGATACGCAGTATTTT. Protein sequence: CASSQQASMDTQYF.

The genes are TRBV7-6 and TRBJ1-3; D call uncertain. V dropped 5 bases and J dropped 0 bases, with 14 bases sitting between them. This CDR3 spans 16 amino acids. Germline V gene lookup returns CDR1 SGHVS and CDR2 FNYEAQ. Here the CDR3 DNA reads TGTGCCAGCAGCCTTCGACCCCTAGCCTCTGGAAACACCATATATTTT. Translation gives CASSLRPLASGNTIYF.

The V and J genes are TRBV6-1 and TRBJ1-1; 7 bases map to TRBD1. The CDR3 has 13 amino acids. Germline V gene data show CDR1 as MNHNS and CDR2 as SASEGT. With 3 bases clipped from V and 5 bases from J, the junction kept 3 bases outside the gene matches. CDR3 amino acids: CASSDRGETEAFF. The CDR3 bases are TGTGCCAGCAGTGACAGGGGGGAAACTGAAGCTTTCTTT.

The chain joins TRBV5-4 to TRBJ1-2, with 7 bases identical to TRBD1. The germline CDR1 and CDR2 sequences are SGHNT and YYREEE (reference sequence). This CDR3 contains 14 residues. V shed 1 base, J shed 0 bases, and the junction held 0 bases outside the gene matches. The CDR3 region is CASSLTGANYGYTF. In nucleotides, the CDR3 is TGTGCCAGCAGCTTGACAGGGGCTAACTATGGCTACACCTTC.

The chain combines TRBV9 with TRBJ2-5; 12 nucleotides line up with TRBD2. The CDR3 loop spans 15 amino acids. V shed 3 bases and J 5 bases; nucleotides not matched to a gene: 5. Germline CDR1 is SGDLS and CDR2 is YYNGEE. The CDR3: CASSAPSGGAETQYF. CDR3 coding DNA: TGTGCCAGCAGCGCTCCTAGCGGGGGGGCCGAGACCCAGTACTTC.

CDR3 DNA: TGTGCCAGCACCCAAACAGCGATGGAGGAGTATGGCTACACCTTC. Its translation: CASTQTAMEEYGYTF. The genes are TRBV5-6 and TRBJ1-2; D remains ambiguous. CDR3 length: 15 amino acids. Looked up from germline, CDR1 is SGHDT and CDR2 is YYEEEE. Between the trimmed V and J ends, which lost 6 bases and 5 bases, there was a span of 20 bases.

The chain uses TRBV19 and TRBJ1-6; D uncertain. Germline V gene data show CDR1 as LNHDA and CDR2 as SQIVND (reference sequence). There are 15 residues in the CDR3. V was pared by 4 bases and J by 4 bases, with 11 bases between. CDR3 nucleotides: TGTGCCAGTAGTACCCTGACACTTTATAATTCACCCCTCCACTTT. Translated: CASSTLTLYNSPLHF.

This chain uses TRBV6-5 with TRBJ2-1; D remains unclear. The CDR3 runs 15 residues. Looked up from germline, CDR1 is MNHEY and CDR2 is SVGAGI. Trimming stripped 0 bases from V and 8 bases from J, with 14 bases between. The CDR3 loop is CASSYSLTSGDEQFF. The CDR3 region has the DNA TGTGCCAGCAGTTACTCTCTAACTTCGGGTGATGAGCAGTTCTTC.

The chain has TRBV19 and TRBJ1-2, with a tentative D call TRBD1 (5 bases). This CDR3 region has 14 residues. V gave up 3 bases and J gave up 8 bases, with 16 bases separating them. Germline CDR1 reads LNHDA; CDR2 reads SQIVND (reference sequence). CDR3 sequence: CASSINSGGGGYTF. DNA of the CDR3: TGTGCCAGTAGTATCAATTCCGGGGGAGGCGGCTACACCTTC.

V usage is TRBV21-1 and J usage is TRBJ2-7; the table's D call, TRBD2, has no DNA check behind it. TRBV21-1 has pseudogene status. There are 16 residues in the CDR3. DNA for the CDR3: TGTGCCAGCAGCAAAGGGGAGCGGGGGAGGTCCTACGAGCAGTACTTC. Encoded protein: CASSKGERGRSYEQYF.

The chain joins TRBV19 to TRBJ1-2, with D uncertain. The CDR3 has 14 residues. Germline V gene data show CDR1 as LNHDA and CDR2 as SQIVND (reference sequence). The V and J ends lost 7 bases and 2 bases respectively, with 14 bases between them. The CDR3 reads CASMFLGGNYGYTF. The CDR3, as DNA: TGTGCCAGTATGTTCCTGGGAGGCAACTATGGCTACACCTTC. The full variable domain, its missing parts supplied by reference TRBV19 and TRBJ1-2, is DGGITQSPKYLFRKEGQNVTLSCEQNLNHDAMYWYRQDPGQGLRLIYYSQIVNDFQKGDIAEGYSVSREKKESFPLTVTSAQKNPTAFYLCASMFLGGNYGYTFGSGTRLTVV.

This chain uses TRBV11-2 with TRBJ1-2; 8 bases line up with TRBD1. This CDR3 is built from 15 residues. Per germline, CDR1 SGHAT and CDR2 FQNNGV. With 5 bases clipped from V and 4 bases from J, the junction kept 9 bases outside the gene matches. CDR3 nucleotide sequence: TGTGCCAGCAGCCTCATAGGGACAGGTCCCTATGGCTACACCTTC. Its translation is CASSLIGTGPYGYTF.

The V and J genes are TRBV11-1 and TRBJ1-1; D gene ambiguous. Germline CDR1 reads SGHAT; CDR2 reads FQDESV (reference sequence). This CDR3 comprises 13 residues. The V gene lost 3 bases and the J gene lost 2 bases, with 7 bases spanning the gap. CDR3 nucleotides: TGTGCCAGCAGCTTTACACCTAACACTGAAGCTTTCTTT. Residues: CASSFTPNTEAFF.

The V and J genes are TRBV6-5 and TRBJ1-6; D is uncertain. Germline lookup yields CDR1 MNHEY and CDR2 SVGAGI. CDR3 length: 14 amino acids. V lost 2 bases and J lost 6, with 8 bases in between. The CDR3 DNA follows: TGTGCCAGCAGTTACAACAGTTTTAATTCACCCCTCCACTTT. Its protein is CASSYNSFNSPLHF.

In nucleotides, the CDR3 is TGTGCCAGCAGTTTAAGCCTCACAGGAGAGCAGTTCTTC. As protein: CASSLSLTGEQFF. The chain carries TRBV12-3 or TRBV12-4 and TRBJ2-1, with TRBD1 as a possible D gene (5 bases). The V gene lost 2 bases and the J gene lost 10 bases, with 12 bases spanning the gap. The CDR3 runs to 13 residues.

The chain uses TRBV5-4 and TRBJ1-1; D remains ambiguous. Germline V gene data show CDR1 as SGHNT and CDR2 as YYREEE (reference sequence). The CDR3 spans 15 residues. V was trimmed by 2 bases and J by 6 bases, leaving 17 bases between them. The chain's CDR3 is CASSLIKGSGSEAFF. The CDR3 DNA is TGTGCCAGCAGCTTAATTAAAGGGTCGGGGTCTGAAGCTTTCTTT. Full variable domain (remainder filled in from reference TRBV5-4 and TRBJ1-1): ETGVTQSPTHLIKTRGQQVTLRCSSQSGHNTVSWYQQALGQGPQFIFQYYREEENGRGNFPPRFSGLQFPNYSSELNVNALELDDSALYLCASSLIKGSGSEAFFGQGTRLTVV.

The chain combines TRBV24-1 with TRBJ2-3; TRBD1 agrees at 8 bases. The CDR3 runs to 16 residues. Losses at the gene ends were 5 bases for V and 5 bases for J; bases not matched to a gene: 11. Looked up from germline, CDR1 is KGHDR and CDR2 is SFDVKD. The CDR3 protein is CATSGYPGGPRDTQYF. The CDR3 region has the DNA TGTGCCACCAGTGGCTACCCAGGGGGCCCCCGAGATACGCAGTATTTT.

V gene TRBV11-2 combines with J gene TRBJ2-2, with a possible D match to TRBD1 (6 bases). Between the trimmed V and J ends, which lost 1 base and 9 bases, there was a span of 9 bases. The germline V gene encodes CDR1 SGHAT and CDR2 FQNNGV. The CDR3 sequence is 13 residues long. DNA of the CDR3: TGTGCCAGCAGCTTAGTCAGGGGCCGGGAGCTGTTTTTT. Residues: CASSLVRGRELFF.

The V and J genes are TRBV24-1 and TRBJ2-1; 10 positions agree with TRBD2. Germline values: CDR1 KGHDR, CDR2 SFDVKD. The length of the CDR3 is 22 residues. Unmatched junction bases numbered 30, after V lost 4 bases and J lost 10 bases. CDR3 coding DNA: TGTGCCACCAGTGACTCTCCGAGGACACACCTGGGACTAGCGCCCTTTACAGTCGAGCAGTTCTTC. It specifies CATSDSPRTHLGLAPFTVEQFF.